The text below deals with one T cell receptor beta chain. As yet, its antigen is unknown. Making the TCR beta libraries involved quantitative 5'-RACE with molecular barcodes. TCRdb used MiXCR to reprocess the 5' RACE reads, holding one entry per CDR3 protein. The top ten clones hold more than 4% of a sample with hundreds of thousands of distinct CDR3 sequences, 8% to 10% of them seen once. The data belong to a study of CD8 T cells in ankylosing spondylitis. General study findings and limits: Disease-associated clonotypes exhibited CD8+ identity and were relatively infrequent in peripheral blood. Typical of ankylosing spondylitis blood, it appeared, was a TCR beta motif of several highly homologous variants.

Input material: blood, either unsorted or a sorted T cell fraction (not recorded which). This sequence originates from a female donor with ankylosing spondylitis or in good health (not recorded which).

This CDR3 reads CSARGAGTGNTQYF. The CDR3, as DNA: TGCAGCGCGCGAGGGGCAGGGACCGGAAATACGCAGTATTTT. J is TRBJ2-3 and V is TRBV29-1; tentatively, D is TRBD1 or TRBD2 (5 bases each). The CDR3 is 14 residues long. Germline lookup yields CDR1 SQVTM and CDR2 ANQGSEA. Trimming removed 7 bases from V and 7 bases from J, with 21 bases in between.